Included here is one TCR beta chain sequence, with context. The record originates from a study of shared clonotypes between healthy human individuals. Using immunoSEQ multiplex PCR, the repertoire was profiled, and TCRdb retains in-frame clones only, with some absent. The data show fewer than 600,000 clones, around 79% seen once. Genomic DNA came from around 100 million PBMCs in unsorted samples. The CDR3 is made up of 16 amino acids. The germline V gene encodes CDR1 MDHEN and CDR2 SYDVKM. Trimming took 6 bases from V and 3 from J; bases not matched to a gene: 10. The sequenced sample was PBMCs. This receptor was obtained from a woman in her 40s in good health. Some clones in this sample may be carry-over from other donors' samples. V gene TRBV28 combines with J gene TRBJ1-5; 8 bases are a match to TRBD1. This chain's CDR3 is CASSSPGQGHNQPQHF. CDR3 nucleotide sequence: TGTGCCAGCAGCTCTCCCGGACAGGGACACAATCAGCCCCAGCATTTT.